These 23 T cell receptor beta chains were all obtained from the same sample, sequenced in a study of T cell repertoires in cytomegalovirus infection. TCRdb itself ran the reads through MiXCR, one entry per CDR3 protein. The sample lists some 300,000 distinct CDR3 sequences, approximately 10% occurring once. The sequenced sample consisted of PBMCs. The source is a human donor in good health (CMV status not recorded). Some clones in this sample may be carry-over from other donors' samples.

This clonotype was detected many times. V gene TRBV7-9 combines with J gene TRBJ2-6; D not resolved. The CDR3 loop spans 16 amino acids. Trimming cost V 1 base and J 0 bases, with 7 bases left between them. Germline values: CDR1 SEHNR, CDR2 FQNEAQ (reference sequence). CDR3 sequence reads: CASSLEASSGANVLTF. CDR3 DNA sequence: TGTGCCAGCAGCTTAGAAGCCTCCTCTGGGGCCAACGTCCTGACTTTC.

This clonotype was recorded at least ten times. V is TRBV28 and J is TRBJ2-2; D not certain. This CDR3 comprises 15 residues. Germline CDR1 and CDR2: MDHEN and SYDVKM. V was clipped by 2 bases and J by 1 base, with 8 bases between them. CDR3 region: CASSLNWVNTGELFF. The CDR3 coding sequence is TGTGCCAGCAGTTTAAATTGGGTGAACACCGGGGAGCTGTTTTTT.

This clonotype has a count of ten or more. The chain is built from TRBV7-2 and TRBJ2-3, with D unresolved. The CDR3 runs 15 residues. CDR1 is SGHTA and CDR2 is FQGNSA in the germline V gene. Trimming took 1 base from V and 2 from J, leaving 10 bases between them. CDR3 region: CASSLGRGYTDTQYF. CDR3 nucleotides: TGTGCCAGCAGCTTAGGTCGAGGCTACACAGATACGCAGTATTTT.

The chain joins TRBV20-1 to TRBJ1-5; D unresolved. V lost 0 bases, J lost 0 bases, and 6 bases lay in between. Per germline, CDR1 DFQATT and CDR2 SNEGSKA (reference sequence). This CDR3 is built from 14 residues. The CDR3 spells CSARDLYSNQPQHF. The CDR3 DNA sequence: TGCAGTGCTAGAGATCTTTATAGCAATCAGCCCCAGCATTTT.

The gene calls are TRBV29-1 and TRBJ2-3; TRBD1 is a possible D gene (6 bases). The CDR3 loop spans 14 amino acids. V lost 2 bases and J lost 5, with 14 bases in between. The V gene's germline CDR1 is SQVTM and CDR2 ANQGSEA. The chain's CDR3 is CSVESGQPKDTQYF. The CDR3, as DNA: TGCAGCGTTGAATCCGGACAGCCGAAAGATACGCAGTATTTT.

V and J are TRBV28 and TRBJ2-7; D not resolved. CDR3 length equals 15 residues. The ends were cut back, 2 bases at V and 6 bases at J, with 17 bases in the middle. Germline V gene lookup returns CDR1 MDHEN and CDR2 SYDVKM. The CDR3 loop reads CASSLRSGSNREQYV. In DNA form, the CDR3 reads TGTGCCAGCAGTTTAAGGTCTGGCTCTAACCGCGAGCAGTACGTC.

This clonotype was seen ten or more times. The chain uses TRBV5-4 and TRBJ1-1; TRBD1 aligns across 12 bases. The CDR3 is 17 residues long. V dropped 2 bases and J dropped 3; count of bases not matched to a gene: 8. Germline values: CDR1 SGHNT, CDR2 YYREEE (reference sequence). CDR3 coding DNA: TGTGCCAGCAGCTTAGGGACAGGGGGCTCGTGGTACACTGAAGCTTTCTTT. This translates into CASSLGTGGSWYTEAFF.

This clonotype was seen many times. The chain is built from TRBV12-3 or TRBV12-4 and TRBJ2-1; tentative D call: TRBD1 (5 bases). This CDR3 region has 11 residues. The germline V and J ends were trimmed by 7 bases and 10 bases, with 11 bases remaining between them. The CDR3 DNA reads TGTGCCAGCAAAAGGGGCTGGGAGCAGTTCTTC. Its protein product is CASKRGWEQFF.

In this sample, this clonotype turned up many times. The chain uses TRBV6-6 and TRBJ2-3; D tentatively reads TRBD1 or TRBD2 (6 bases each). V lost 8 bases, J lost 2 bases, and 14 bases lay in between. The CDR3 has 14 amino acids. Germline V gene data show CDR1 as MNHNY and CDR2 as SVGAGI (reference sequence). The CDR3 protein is CASLMGGITDTQYF. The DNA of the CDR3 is TGTGCCAGCCTAATGGGGGGCATCACAGATACGCAGTATTTT.

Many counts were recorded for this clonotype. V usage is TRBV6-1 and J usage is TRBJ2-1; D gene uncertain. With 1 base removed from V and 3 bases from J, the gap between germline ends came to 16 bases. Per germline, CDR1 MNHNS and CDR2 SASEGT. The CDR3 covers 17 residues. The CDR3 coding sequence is TGTGCCAGCAGTGAAGGGTACCCCGGACGGAGCTACAATGAGCAGTTCTTC. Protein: CASSEGYPGRSYNEQFF.

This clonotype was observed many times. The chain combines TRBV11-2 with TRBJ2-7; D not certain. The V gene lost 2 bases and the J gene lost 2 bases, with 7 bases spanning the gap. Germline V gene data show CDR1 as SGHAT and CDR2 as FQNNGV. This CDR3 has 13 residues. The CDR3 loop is CASSLSGAYEQYV. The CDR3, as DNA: TGTGCCAGCAGCTTATCAGGAGCCTACGAGCAGTACGTC.

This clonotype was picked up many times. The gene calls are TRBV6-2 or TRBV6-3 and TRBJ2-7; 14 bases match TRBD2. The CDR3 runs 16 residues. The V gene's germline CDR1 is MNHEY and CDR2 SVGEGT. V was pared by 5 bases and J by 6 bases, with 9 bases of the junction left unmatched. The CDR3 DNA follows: TGTGCCAGCAGTCCTAGACTAGCGGGGGGGCCGGGCGAGCAGTACGTC. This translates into CASSPRLAGGPGEQYV.

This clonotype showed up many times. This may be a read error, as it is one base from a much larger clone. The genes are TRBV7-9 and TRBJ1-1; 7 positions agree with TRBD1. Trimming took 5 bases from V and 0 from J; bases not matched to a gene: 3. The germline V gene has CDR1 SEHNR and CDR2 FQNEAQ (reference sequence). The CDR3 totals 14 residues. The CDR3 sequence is CASSTTGMNTEAFF. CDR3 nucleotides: TGTGCCAGCAGCACGACAGGGATGAACACTGAAGCTTTCTTT.

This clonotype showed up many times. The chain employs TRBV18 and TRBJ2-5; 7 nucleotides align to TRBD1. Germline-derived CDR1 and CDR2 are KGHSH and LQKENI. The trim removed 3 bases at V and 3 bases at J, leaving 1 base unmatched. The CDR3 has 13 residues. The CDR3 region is CASSPGTEETQYF. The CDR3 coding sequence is TGTGCCAGCTCACCGGGGACAGAAGAGACCCAGTACTTC.

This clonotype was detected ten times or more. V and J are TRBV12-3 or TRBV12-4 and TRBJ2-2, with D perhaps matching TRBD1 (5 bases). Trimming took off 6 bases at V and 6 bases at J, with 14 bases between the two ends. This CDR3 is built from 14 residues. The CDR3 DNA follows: TGTGCCAGCAGCTCTGACAGTTCCGCCGGGGAGCTGTTTTTT. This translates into CASSSDSSAGELFF.

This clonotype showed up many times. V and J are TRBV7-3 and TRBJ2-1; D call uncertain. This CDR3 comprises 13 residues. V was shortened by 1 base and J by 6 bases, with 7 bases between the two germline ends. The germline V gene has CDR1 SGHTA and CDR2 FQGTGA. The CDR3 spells CASSLSWGNEQFF. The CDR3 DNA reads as TGTGCCAGCAGCTTAAGTTGGGGCAATGAGCAGTTCTTC. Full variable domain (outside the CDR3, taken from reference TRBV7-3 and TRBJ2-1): GAGVSQTPSNKVTEKGKYVELRCDPISGHTALYWYRQSLGQGPEFLIYFQGTGAADDSGLPNDRFFAVRPEGSVSTLKIQRTERGDSAVYLCASSLSWGNEQFFGPGTRLTVL.

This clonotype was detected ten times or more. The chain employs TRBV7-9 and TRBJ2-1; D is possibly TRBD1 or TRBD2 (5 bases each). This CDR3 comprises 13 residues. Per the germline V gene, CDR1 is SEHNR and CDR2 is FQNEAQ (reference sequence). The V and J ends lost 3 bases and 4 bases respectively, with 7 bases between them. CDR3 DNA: TGTGCCAGCAGCTTTGGGACGTACAATGAGCAGTTCTTC. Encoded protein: CASSFGTYNEQFF. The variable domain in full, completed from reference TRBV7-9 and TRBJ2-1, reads DTGVSQNPRHKITKRGQNVTFRCDPISEHNRLYWYRQTLGQGPEFLTYFQNEAQLEKSRLLSDRFSAERPKGSFSTLEIQRTEQGDSAMYLCASSFGTYNEQFFGPGTRLTVL.

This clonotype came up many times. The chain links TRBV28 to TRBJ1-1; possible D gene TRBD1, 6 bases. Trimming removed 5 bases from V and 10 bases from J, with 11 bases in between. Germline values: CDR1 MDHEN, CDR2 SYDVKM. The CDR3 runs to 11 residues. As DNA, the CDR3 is TGTGCCAGCAGTAATGCCAGGGGAGCTTTCTTT. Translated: CASSNARGAFF. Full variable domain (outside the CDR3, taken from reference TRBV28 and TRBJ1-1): DVKVTQSSRYLVKRTGEKVFLECVQDMDHENMFWYRQDPGLGLRLIYFSYDVKMKEKGDIPEGYSVSREKKERFSLILESASTNQTSMYLCASSNARGAFFGQGTRLTVV.

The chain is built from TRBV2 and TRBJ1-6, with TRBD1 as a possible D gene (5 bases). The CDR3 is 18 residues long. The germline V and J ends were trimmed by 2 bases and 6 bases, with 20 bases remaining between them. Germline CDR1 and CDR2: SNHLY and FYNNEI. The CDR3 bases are TGTGCCAGCAGTGAAAGAGGGTTTAGAACAGGATCTAATTCACCCCTCCACTTT. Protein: CASSERGFRTGSNSPLHF.

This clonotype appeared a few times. The CDR3: CSVGSGDQPQHF. The CDR3 DNA follows: TGCAGCGTTGGCTCAGGGGACCAGCCCCAGCATTTT. The chain has TRBV29-1 and TRBJ1-5; possible D gene TRBD1, 6 bases. Trimming removed 4 bases from V and 7 bases from J, with 11 bases in between. The CDR3 covers 12 residues. Germline CDR1 reads SQVTM; CDR2 reads ANQGSEA.

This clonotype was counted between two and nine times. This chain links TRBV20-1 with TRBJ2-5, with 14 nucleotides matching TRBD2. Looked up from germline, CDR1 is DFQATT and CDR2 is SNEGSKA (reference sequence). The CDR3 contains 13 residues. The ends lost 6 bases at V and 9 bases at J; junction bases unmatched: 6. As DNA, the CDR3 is TGCAGTGCCGGACTAGCGGGGGGCCCCCCCCAGTACTTC. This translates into CSAGLAGGPPQYF.

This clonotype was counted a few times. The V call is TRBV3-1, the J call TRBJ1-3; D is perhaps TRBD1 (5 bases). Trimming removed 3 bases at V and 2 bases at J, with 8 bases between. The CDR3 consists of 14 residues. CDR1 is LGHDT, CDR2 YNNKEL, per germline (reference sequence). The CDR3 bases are TGTGCCAGCAGCCATGGGGGTGCTGGAAACACCATATATTTT. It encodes CASSHGGAGNTIYF.

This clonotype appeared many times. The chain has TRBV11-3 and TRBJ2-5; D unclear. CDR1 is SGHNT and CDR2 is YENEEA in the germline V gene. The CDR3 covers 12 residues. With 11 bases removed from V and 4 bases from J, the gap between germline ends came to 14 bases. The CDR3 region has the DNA TGTGCCGCCAGCTCTCCACGAGAGACCCAGTACTTC. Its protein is CAASSPRETQYF.